One and the same sample provided the 29 T cell receptor beta chains below, sequenced in a study of CD8+ T cells in alopecia areata. Extraction and reverse transcription of RNA yielded cDNA as the sequencing template. Clones were sequenced by immunoSEQ multiplex PCR, and TCRdb holds only the in-frame ones, with some missing. The profile covers approximately 300,000 clones, none occurring a single time. Cells from pooled cutaneous lymph nodes were sorted by CD4, CD8alpha, NKG2D, NKG2ACE and other markers. The sequencing input was CD4+ T cells sorted from a lymph node. Receptor source: a C3H/HeJ mouse with alopecia areata. This mouse strain has H2-k as its MHC haplotype.

This clone was counted between two and nine times. Mouse gene names and germline throughout. The CDR3 end falls 4 residues outside the read, so it is completed with the germline J gene. The rearrangement joins TRBV13-3 to TRBJ1-2; possibly TRBD1 for D (5 bases). V shed 4 bases and J shed 0 bases, with 16 bases lying between them. The germline V gene has CDR1 NNHDY and CDR2 SYVADS. CDR3 length: 16 amino acids. The CDR3 loop is CASSPLLTATNSDYTF. CDR3 DNA, as far as it was read: TGTGCCAGCAGTCCTCTTCTGACAGCCACAAACTCC.

This clone turned up a few times. Mouse gene names apply. The read ends 4 residues early relative to the CDR3; the germline J gene fills the gap. The rearrangement uses TRBV5 and TRBJ2-1, with 11 nucleotides matching TRBD2. Germline V gene data show CDR1 as LGHNA and CDR2 as YNLKQL (reference sequence). This CDR3 spans 15 amino acids. The DNA read from the CDR3 is TGTGCCAGCAGCACAGGGACTGGGGGTGGAGCT. This sequence encodes CASSTGTGGGA. The full CDR3 reads CASSTGTGGGAEQFF.

This clone was seen more than once but under ten times. Gene names and germline refer to mouse. The CDR3 end is not reached by the read, which stops 4 residues before it; the germline J gene fills it in. The V and J genes are TRBV1 and TRBJ2-3; tentative D call: TRBD1 (6 bases). With 3 bases removed from V and 1 base from J, the gap between germline ends came to 11 bases. The CDR3 is 15 amino acids. The germline V gene encodes CDR1 NSQYPW and CDR2 LRSPGD (reference sequence). CDR3 bases read: TGCACCTGCAGTGCGCTCAAGGGGGGTGCAGAA. It codes for CTCSALKGGAE. The entire CDR3 protein reads CTCSALKGGAETLYF.

As regards this clone: Gene names are the mouse ones. Sequencing ends 4 residues short of the CDR3 end; the germline J gene provides the rest. Other DNA sequences within the sample encode an identical CDR3. V usage is TRBV13-2 and J usage is TRBJ2-5; 7 nucleotides agree with TRBD2. The CDR3 is made up of 16 amino acids. V trimming: 0 bases; J trimming: 0 bases; junction bases outside the gene matches: 4. Germline V gene lookup returns CDR1 NNHNN and CDR2 SYGAGS (reference sequence). The chain's CDR3 is CASGDALGVNQDTQYF. The part of the CDR3 DNA that was read is TGTGCCAGCGGTGATGCCCTGGGGGTTAACCAAGAC.

Comments on this clone: Gene names follow the mouse nomenclature. The missing CDR3 end, 4 residues past where the read stops, is filled in from the germline J gene. V and J are TRBV31 and TRBJ2-7; TRBD1 matches at 7 bases. CDR1 and CDR2 from the germline V gene are GKSSPN and SITVG. There are 14 residues in the CDR3. The junction had 3 bases not matched to a gene; V was cut back by 0 bases and J by 1 base. The CDR3 reads CAWSLGDSSYEQYF. CDR3 DNA, as far as it was read: TGTGCCTGGAGTCTAGGGGACAGTTCCTAT.

As for this clone: The gene symbols are mouse symbols. Other DNA variants within this sample encode the same CDR3. The DNA read from the CDR3 is TGTGCCAGCAGCCCCCGGACAGGGGACACCGGG. Protein sequence: CASSPRTGDTG. The CDR3 in full is CASSPRTGDTGQLYF. The chain is built from TRBV5 and TRBJ2-2; 9 bases align to TRBD1. The observed sequence ends 4 residues before the CDR3 terminus, with the missing tail filled in from the germline J gene. This CDR3 spans 15 amino acids. V was pared by 4 bases and J by 3 bases, with 3 bases of the junction left unmatched. CDR1 LGHNA and CDR2 YNLKQL come from the germline V gene (reference sequence).

This clone was seen a handful of times. Gene names and germline match the mouse. The missing CDR3 end, 4 residues past where the read stops, is filled in from the germline J gene. This sample includes further DNA sequences coding for the same CDR3. The chain links TRBV13-2 to TRBJ2-5; 10 nucleotides align to TRBD2. This CDR3 contains 15 residues. CDR1 is NNHNN, CDR2 SYGAGS, per germline (reference sequence). The junction had 3 bases not matched to a gene; V was cut back by 2 bases and J by 3 bases. CDR3 amino acids: CASGDPGLGQDTQYF. CDR3 bases read: TGTGCCAGCGGTGACCCGGGACTGGGGCAAGAC.

Remarks on this clone: Gene names denote mouse genes. The CDR3 end lies 4 residues beyond the end of the read and is filled in from the germline J gene. The chain employs TRBV31 and TRBJ2-2; 11 nucleotides line up with TRBD2. CDR1 and CDR2 from the germline V gene are GKSSPN and SITVG. The CDR3 length is 13 residues. J was trimmed by 6 bases and V by 5 bases; bases with no gene match: 2. CDR3 residues: CAWGLGGPGQLYF. Partial CDR3 DNA: TGTGCCTGGGGACTGGGGGGCCCCGGG.

As regards this clone: Gene names are the mouse ones. The read falls 4 residues short of the CDR3 end, and the missing part is taken from the germline J gene. The same CDR3 arises from other DNA sequences in this sample as well. This rearrangement joins TRBV13-1 to TRBJ2-7; 11 bases align to TRBD1. V gave up 0 bases and J gave up 0 bases; unmatched junction bases: 2. Germline CDR1 NSHNY, CDR2 SYGAGN. This CDR3 has 16 amino acids. The part of the CDR3 DNA that was read is TGTGCCAGCAGTGATGCCGGGACAGGGGGCTCCTAT. It yields the protein CASSDAGTGGSY. The CDR3 as a whole reads CASSDAGTGGSYEQYF.

This clone was detected a few times. Gene and germline names: mouse. The read ends 4 residues early relative to the CDR3; the germline J gene fills the gap. The V gene is TRBV1, the J gene TRBJ2-1, with 10 bases fitting TRBD2. The CDR3 contains 15 residues. The V segment lost 4 bases and the J segment 2 bases; nucleotides outside the gene matches: 2. CDR1 NSQYPW and CDR2 LRSPGD come from the germline V gene (reference sequence). CDR3 sequence reads: CTCSGDWGHYAEQFF. The sequenced CDR3 bases are TGCACCTGCAGTGGGGACTGGGGCCACTATGCT.

Remarks on this clone: Genes here carry mouse names. The read comes to an end 4 residues before the CDR3 does, leaving the germline J gene to fill in the end. The genes are TRBV13-1 and TRBJ2-5; 11 nucleotides match TRBD1. Germline CDR1 is NSHNY and CDR2 is SYGAGN. This CDR3 comprises 14 residues. CDR3 sequence reads: CASSPGQGEDTQYF. The CDR3 bases that were read are TGTGCCAGCAGCCCGGGACAGGGGGAAGAC.

Worth noting for this clone: Gene names refer to mouse genes. The DNA ends 4 residues before the CDR3 does, and the rest of the CDR3 is filled in from the germline J gene. The rearrangement links TRBV21 to TRBJ2-1, with 8 bases aligning to TRBD1. TRBV21 is an ORF; its function is uncertain. This CDR3 spans 14 amino acids. The CDR3 sequence is CASRPSGGSAEQFF. The CDR3 DNA, read in part, is TGTGCTAGCAGGCCCTCAGGGGGCAGCGCT.

This clone was observed a few times. Since a much larger clone is just one base distant, this may be a read error. Genes and germline are mouse. Other DNA sequences in this specimen translate into the identical CDR3. The CDR3 DNA, read in part, is TGTGCCAGCAGTATCTTGGGTAGTGCAGAA. Its translation: CASSILGSAE. The entire CDR3 sequence reads CASSILGSAETLYF. The chain couples TRBV19 to TRBJ2-3, with D unclear. Read data end 4 residues before the CDR3 end; the end is taken from the germline J gene. The CDR3 sequence is 14 residues long. Looked up from germline, CDR1 is FNHDT and CDR2 is SITEND (reference sequence). V lost 2 bases and J lost 0, with 7 bases in between.

In this sample, this clone turned up a few times. Germline and genes: mouse. Read sequence stops 4 residues before the CDR3 end, and the germline J gene provides the missing end. This specimen includes other DNA sequences encoding the same CDR3. The chain combines TRBV19 with TRBJ2-3, with a weak D call TRBD2 (7 bases). The CDR3 is made up of 15 amino acids. Per germline, CDR1 FNHDT and CDR2 SITEND (reference sequence). Trimming cost V 2 bases and J 0 bases, with 10 bases left between them. Partial CDR3 DNA: TGTGCCAGCAGTATGAGGGGGGCCAGTGCAGAA. Its translation: CASSMRGASAE. From start to end, the CDR3 is CASSMRGASAETLYF.

This clone was recorded a few times. The genes and germline here are from mouse. From the germline J gene comes the end of the CDR3, since the read stops 4 residues before it. This rearrangement joins TRBV31 to TRBJ1-2; a weak D match, TRBD1 (5 bases). V lost 0 bases and J 2 bases, leaving 7 bases between the germline ends. The CDR3 spans 13 residues. Per germline, CDR1 GKSSPN and CDR2 SITVG. Partial CDR3 DNA: TGTGCCTGGAGTCTGGGGGATAACTCC. Translation: CAWSLGDNS. The entire CDR3 protein reads CAWSLGDNSDYTF.

On this clone itself: Genes and germline come from the mouse. With the read ending 4 residues before the CDR3 end, the germline J gene is used to fill in that end. The same CDR3 is also encoded by other DNA sequences in this sample. The V call is TRBV14, the J call TRBJ2-7; TRBD2 agrees at 7 bases. The CDR3 contains 13 residues. Germline lookup yields CDR1 SGHDT and CDR2 FRDEAV. The sequenced part of the CDR3 DNA is TGTGCCAGCAGTTTCTGGGGGGGGTAT. Translated, it gives CASSFWGGY. The full CDR3 protein reads CASSFWGGYEQYF.

This clone was recorded a few times. All gene names here are mouse names. The read gets to within 4 residues of the CDR3 end, and the germline J gene fills in the rest. This chain connects TRBV13-2 to TRBJ2-4; D is possibly TRBD2 (6 bases). CDR1 is NNHNN, CDR2 SYGAGS, per germline (reference sequence). The V gene lost 3 bases and the J gene lost 0 bases, with 14 bases spanning the gap. The CDR3 is made up of 16 amino acids. The CDR3 protein is CASGAPRLDSQNTLYF. The CDR3 DNA, read in part, is TGTGCCAGCGGTGCCCCTCGACTGGATAGTCAAAAC.

The table lists this clone with a few counts. Each gene name is a mouse one. The read ends 4 residues early relative to the CDR3; the germline J gene fills the gap. V gene TRBV31 combines with J gene TRBJ2-1, with TRBD2 identical over 12 bases. The CDR3 is 18 amino acids. V shed 3 bases and J 0 bases; nucleotides not matched to a gene: 9. CDR1 is GKSSPN, CDR2 SITVG, per germline. CDR3 DNA (partial): TGTGCCTGGAGACCGGGACTGGGGGGCCGTTATAACTATGCT. It encodes CAWRPGLGGRYNYA. The CDR3 in full is CAWRPGLGGRYNYAEQFF.

Comment on this clone: Germline and genes here are mouse. Read sequence stops 4 residues before the CDR3 end, and the germline J gene provides the missing end. V usage is TRBV19 and J usage is TRBJ2-7; D is unclear. Trimming stripped 5 bases from V and 3 bases from J, with 12 bases between. This CDR3 has 13 residues. CDR1 is FNHDT, CDR2 SITEND, per germline (reference sequence). The sequenced CDR3 bases are TGTGCCAGCAGCCCCAGGCGCAACTAT. Protein sequence: CASSPRRNY. The complete CDR3 reads CASSPRRNYEQYF.

To note about this clone: A much larger clonotype is one base distant, so this may be a read error. Genes here carry mouse names. CDR3 sequence: CASSRDREDTQYF. The covered CDR3 bases are TGTGCCAGCAGCCGGGACAGGGAAGAC. V gene TRBV5 combines with J gene TRBJ2-5, with TRBD1 matching over 9 bases. The CDR3 end is not reached by the read, which stops 4 residues before it; the germline J gene fills it in. The CDR3 totals 13 residues. Germline V gene sequence: CDR1 LGHNA, CDR2 YNLKQL (reference sequence).

As to this clone: Gene names are the mouse ones. Read data end 4 residues before the CDR3 end; the end is taken from the germline J gene. This sequence joins TRBV29 and TRBJ2-1; TRBD1 is a possible D gene (6 bases). The CDR3 consists of 14 residues. The germline CDR1 and CDR2 sequences are MSHET and SYDVDS. V was clipped by 6 bases and J by 4 bases, with 13 bases between them. Incomplete CDR3 DNA: TGTGCTAGCAGCCTCAGGGGAGAGTATGCT. It is translated as CASSLRGEYA. The whole CDR3 protein reads CASSLRGEYAEQFF.

The table lists this clone with a few counts. Here the gene names and germline are mouse. The CDR3 is cut off 4 residues early in the read; its end comes from the germline J gene. J is TRBJ1-2 and V is TRBV13-3; D is perhaps TRBD1 (5 bases). Germline lookup yields CDR1 NNHDY and CDR2 SYVADS. This CDR3 has 13 residues. The CDR3 loop reads CASRDWGGNDYTF. The DNA read from the CDR3 is TGTGCCAGCAGAGACTGGGGGGGTAAC.

The sample holds many counts of this clone. The gene names given are mouse names. The read comes to an end 4 residues before the CDR3 does, leaving the germline J gene to fill in the end. The V call is TRBV13-1, the J call TRBJ2-5; the D gene is possibly TRBD1 (6 bases). The CDR3 runs to 12 residues. Looked up from germline, CDR1 is NSHNY and CDR2 is SYGAGN. Partial CDR3 DNA: TGTGCCAGCAGTGGGACAGAAGAC. It codes for CASSGTED. The entire CDR3 protein is CASSGTEDTQYF.

Note on this clone: Gene names are mouse gene names. Read coverage stops 4 residues before the CDR3 terminus; the germline J gene supplies the remainder. Other nucleotide sequences from this sample produce the same CDR3. The rearrangement uses TRBV1 and TRBJ2-7, with 12 bases fitting TRBD2. The CDR3 covers 15 residues. Germline V gene sequence: CDR1 NSQYPW, CDR2 LRSPGD (reference sequence). V lost 0 bases, J lost 3 bases, and 0 bases stayed unmatched. The chain's CDR3 is CTCSAEGLGGYEQYF. Partial CDR3 DNA: TGCACCTGCAGTGCAGAGGGACTGGGGGGCTAT.

With regard to this clone: The gene names given are mouse names. Sequencing ends 4 residues short of the CDR3 end; the germline J gene provides the rest. The chain carries TRBV1 and TRBJ2-2; the D gene is possibly TRBD2 (7 bases). V lost 2 bases, J lost 5 bases, and 12 bases lay in between. Germline assignment: CDR1 NSQYPW and CDR2 LRSPGD (reference sequence). The CDR3 runs 15 residues. The CDR3 is CTCSARGARTGQLYF. The sequenced part of the CDR3 DNA is TGCACCTGCAGTGCAAGGGGGGCGCGTACCGGG.

This clone was found a few times. Here the gene names and germline are mouse. Read coverage stops 4 residues before the CDR3 terminus; the germline J gene supplies the remainder. Other DNA sequences in this sample translate to the same CDR3. The rearrangement uses TRBV13-2 and TRBJ2-1; a weak D match, TRBD2 (7 bases). Trimming took off 4 bases at V and 1 base at J, with 9 bases between the two ends. Germline V lookup: CDR1 NNHNN, CDR2 SYGAGS (reference sequence). The CDR3 is 14 amino acids. The sequenced CDR3 bases are TGTGCCAGCGGTAGGGGGGGGAACTATGCT. It translates to CASGRGGNYA. The entire CDR3 protein reads CASGRGGNYAEQFF.

Points on this clone: Mouse gene names apply. The read gets to within 3 residues of the CDR3 end, and the germline J gene fills in the rest. The V gene is TRBV1, the J gene TRBJ1-6; 8 positions match TRBD1. TRBJ1-6 belongs to the ORF category, with a function that is uncertain. Germline loops: CDR1 NSQYPW, CDR2 LRSPGD (reference sequence). CDR3 length equals 15 residues. The V segment lost 1 base and the J segment 5 bases; nucleotides outside the gene matches: 1. The covered CDR3 bases are TGCACCTGCAGTGCAGCAGGGGGCCATAATTCGCCC. It specifies CTCSAAGGHNSP. The full CDR3 protein is CTCSAAGGHNSPLYF.

This clone appeared a few times. All gene names here are mouse names. The CDR3 DNA, read in part, is TGTGCCAGCAGGCCTGGGGGGATTAACCAAGAC. It is translated as CASRPGGINQD. From start to end, the CDR3 is CASRPGGINQDTQYF. V and J are TRBV14 and TRBJ2-5; the match to TRBD2 covers 8 bases. The read terminates 4 residues before the CDR3 end, so the remaining end is supplied by the germline J gene. CDR3 length: 15 amino acids. The germline CDR1 and CDR2 sequences are SGHDT and FRDEAV. V shed 5 bases and J 0 bases; nucleotides not matched to a gene: 5.

About this clone itself: Gene names refer to mouse genes. The read halts 4 residues ahead of the CDR3 end, with the missing end drawn from the germline J gene. This rearrangement joins TRBV14 to TRBJ2-5, with unresolved D. Germline CDR1 SGHDT, CDR2 FRDEAV. V shed 2 bases and J shed 2 bases, with 9 bases lying between them. This CDR3 has 14 residues. The covered CDR3 bases are TGTGCCAGCAGTTTAGCAGGTCCCCAAGAC. Encoded protein: CASSLAGPQD. The entire CDR3 sequence reads CASSLAGPQDTQYF.